Below are 17 T cell receptor beta chains sequenced from a single sample in a study of shared clonotypes between healthy human individuals. The repertoire was sequenced with immunoSEQ multiplex PCR; TCRdb's copy has only in-frame clones and lacks some. This sample yields about 2 million clones, of which about 95% are seen a single time; around 1.1% belongs to the top ten. CD8 cells classed as naive were CD45RO-negative and positively selected for CCR7, excluding terminally differentiated effector memory CD45RA+ cells. The sample taken for sequencing was naive CD8+ T cells sorted from blood. The receptor set was obtained from a man between 18 and 35 years old in good health.

As regards this clone: Other nucleotide sequences in the sample specify the same CDR3. The rearrangement joins TRBV9 to TRBJ2-5; D is perhaps TRBD2 (6 bases). Germline CDR1 is SGDLS and CDR2 is YYNGEE. V lost 0 bases and J lost 5, with 11 bases in between. This CDR3 comprises 14 residues. CDR3 nucleotide sequence: TGTGCCAGCAGCGTAGGGGGCGGGACGGAGACCCAGTACTTC. Its protein product is CASSVGGGTETQYF.

V and J are TRBV4-1 and TRBJ2-2, with 12 nucleotides matching TRBD2. Germline CDR1 and CDR2: MGHRA and YSYEKL. V trimming: 3 bases; J trimming: 6 bases; junction bases outside the gene matches: 2. The CDR3 has 15 residues. This CDR3 is CASSQASGGAGELFF. The CDR3 DNA follows: TGCGCCAGCAGCCAGGCTAGCGGGGGGGCCGGGGAGCTGTTTTTT.

This chain's CDR3 is CASSQPQGPLSNYGYTF. CDR3 DNA sequence: TGCGCCAGCAGCCAACCACAGGGCCCCCTTTCTAACTATGGCTACACCTTC. This sequence joins TRBV4-1 and TRBJ1-2; a possible D gene is TRBD1 (6 bases). Germline V lookup: CDR1 MGHRA, CDR2 YSYEKL. Trimming pared 2 bases from V and 0 bases from J, leaving 16 bases between. The CDR3 totals 17 residues.

The chain has TRBV1 and TRBJ2-1; the table calls TRBD1, which could not be checked here. TRBV1 is a known pseudogene. The CDR3 is 18 amino acids. The CDR3: CTSSQRTGPLSSYNEQFF. For the CDR3, the DNA is TGCACCAGCAGCCAAAGGACAGGGCCCCTTAGCTCCTACAATGAGCAGTTCTTC.

The chain has TRBV7-7 and TRBJ2-7; 7 nucleotides line up with TRBD1. The CDR3 is 12 amino acids. Per the germline V gene, CDR1 is SSHAT and CDR2 is FNYEAQ (reference sequence). CDR3 DNA: TGTCCGAAAAGGGACAGCACCTACGAGCAGTACTTC. Its translation: CPKRDSTYEQYF.

In its sample, this clone was seen once. This sequence joins TRBV7-9 and TRBJ2-5; the match to TRBD2 covers 8 bases. CDR1 and CDR2 from the germline V gene are SEHNR and FQNEAQ (reference sequence). CDR3 length: 15 residues. The trim removed 5 bases at V and 4 bases at J, leaving 9 bases unmatched. DNA for the CDR3: TGTGCCAGCAGCGAGGAGGGGACTAGGGGAGAGACCCAGTACTTC. Residues: CASSEEGTRGETQYF.

The chain employs TRBV30 and TRBJ1-1; TRBD1 might be the D (5 bases). CDR1 GTSNPN and CDR2 SVGIG come from the germline V gene (reference sequence). CDR3 size: 14 residues. Trimming shortened V by 5 bases and J by 4 bases, and 17 bases separated the two germline ends. CDR3: CAWLSGVGVTEAFF. CDR3 nucleotide sequence: TGTGCCTGGTTGTCGGGGGTTGGAGTCACTGAAGCTTTCTTT.

The chain carries TRBV6-5 and TRBJ1-2, with TRBD1 as a possible D gene (6 bases). This CDR3 has 16 amino acids. Germline values: CDR1 MNHEY, CDR2 SVGAGI. Trimming stripped 2 bases from V and 8 bases from J, with 21 bases between. CDR3 nucleotides: TGTGCCAGCAGTTACCTCCGGGACATTCTTTTGGGCGGCTACACCTTC. It encodes CASSYLRDILLGGYTF.

The chain combines TRBV13 with TRBJ2-1; 9 bases fit TRBD2. V lost 5 bases, J lost 2 bases, and 4 bases stayed unmatched. CDR1 is PRHDT and CDR2 is FYEKMQ in the germline V gene (reference sequence). The CDR3 length is 15 residues. CDR3 coding DNA: TGTGCCAGCAGCCCCCCTAGCGGGACCTACAATGAGCAGTTCTTC. It specifies CASSPPSGTYNEQFF.

This rearrangement joins TRBV27 to TRBJ1-5; D might be TRBD1 (6 bases). Trimming took off 3 bases at V and 0 bases at J, with 9 bases between the two ends. CDR1 MNHEY and CDR2 SMNVEV come from the germline V gene (reference sequence). The CDR3 sequence is 15 residues long. DNA of the CDR3: TGTGCCAGCAGTTTCCAGGGGTATAGCAATCAGCCCCAGCATTTT. Translation: CASSFQGYSNQPQHF.

The CDR3 sequence: CAISESAGEEGGYTF. CDR3 coding DNA: TGTGCCATCAGTGAGTCGGCGGGGGAGGAAGGTGGCTACACCTTC. This chain connects TRBV10-3 to TRBJ1-2; D might be TRBD1 (5 bases). Germline CDR1 ENHRY, CDR2 SYGVKD. CDR3 length equals 15 residues. V lost 0 bases to trimming and J lost 7 bases, with 15 bases between them.

The chain uses TRBV6-5 and TRBJ2-1; 8 bases are shared with TRBD2. CDR1 and CDR2 from the germline V gene are MNHEY and SVGAGI. The CDR3 spans 15 residues. With 1 base clipped from V and 5 bases from J, the junction kept 4 bases outside the gene matches. CDR3 in DNA: TGTGCCAGCAGTTACTTTTCGGGGGGGGACAATGAGCAGTTCTTC. Residues: CASSYFSGGDNEQFF.

V and J are TRBV5-4 and TRBJ1-6; 8 positions agree with TRBD1. V trimming: 2 bases; J trimming: 7 bases; junction bases outside the gene matches: 8. Germline values: CDR1 SGHNT, CDR2 YYREEE (reference sequence). CDR3 length equals 16 residues. The CDR3 here is CASSLPGQEPNSPLHF. In DNA form, the CDR3 reads TGTGCCAGCAGCTTACCGGGACAGGAGCCAAATTCACCCCTCCACTTT.

The rearrangement joins TRBV13 to TRBJ2-5, with 8 nucleotides matching TRBD2. The length of the CDR3 is 16 residues. The germline V gene encodes CDR1 PRHDT and CDR2 FYEKMQ (reference sequence). J gave up 3 bases and V 5 bases, and 11 bases lay outside the gene matches. The CDR3: CASSLLEVAGKETQYF. The CDR3 nucleotides are TGTGCCAGCAGCCTCCTCGAGGTAGCGGGAAAAGAGACCCAGTACTTC.

V and J are TRBV5-4 and TRBJ2-1; 8 bases match TRBD2. This CDR3 comprises 13 residues. Trimming at V came to 4 bases and at J to 6 bases, leaving 3 bases not matched to a gene. The germline gives CDR1 SGHNT, CDR2 YYREEE (reference sequence). DNA of the CDR3: TGTGCCAGCAGCGACAGCGGGAGCAATGAGCAGTTCTTC. As protein: CASSDSGSNEQFF. The whole variable domain, remainder taken from reference TRBV5-4 and TRBJ2-1, is ETGVTQSPTHLIKTRGQQVTLRCSSQSGHNTVSWYQQALGQGPQFIFQYYREEENGRGNFPPRFSGLQFPNYSSELNVNALELDDSALYLCASSDSGSNEQFFGPGTRLTVL.

J is TRBJ2-7 and V is TRBV27, with 13 bases identical to TRBD2. CDR1 is MNHEY and CDR2 is SMNVEV in the germline V gene (reference sequence). V lost 5 bases, J lost 8 bases, and 9 bases stayed unmatched. The CDR3 length is 15 residues. The CDR3 DNA sequence: TGTGCCAGCAGTATACTAGCGGGAGGGCCTATTCAGCAGTACTTC. Translated, it gives CASSILAGGPIQQYF.

As to this clone: This CDR3 is also generated by other DNA sequences in the sample. This chain links TRBV30 with TRBJ2-3; a possible D gene is TRBD2 (5 bases). The CDR3 extends over 12 amino acids. Germline V lookup: CDR1 GTSNPN, CDR2 SVGIG (reference sequence). Between the trimmed V and J ends, which lost 5 bases and 5 bases, there was a span of 11 bases. CDR3 in amino acids: CAWALAGDTQYF. CDR3 in DNA: TGTGCCTGGGCCCTAGCTGGAGATACGCAGTATTTT. Combining the CDR3 with reference TRBV30 and TRBJ2-3 gives the whole variable domain SQTIHQWPATLVQPVGSPLSLECTVEGTSNPNLYWYRQAAGRGLQLLFYSVGIGQISSEVPQNLSASRPQDRQFILSSKKLLLSDSGFYLCAWALAGDTQYFGPGTRLTVL.